The present T cell receptor beta chain was sequenced within a study of blood T cell repertoires in COVID-19. Whole-study context: Some COVID-19 samples were acute and others convalescent; all came from the United States, Italy and Spain. The analysed material was cDNA or gDNA that came from T cells, B-cell-depleted T cells, or PBMCs.

Germline V gene lookup returns CDR1 DFQATT and CDR2 SNEGSKA (reference sequence). This CDR3 spans 11 amino acids. As originally analysed: Reference gene primers were amplified, and this amplification served to estimate nucleated cell counts. Data came from immunoSEQ multiplex PCR; TCRdb stores just in-frame clones and leaves some out. V and J calls and clone size follow that table, whereas D and trimming were derived from the DNA. The table includes about 290,000 clones, just under 90% detected once. As concerns this clone: At one end the junction does not follow the germline gene, possibly because of a read error. Different DNA sequences within this sample yield the same CDR3.

This chain connects TRBV20-1 to TRBJ1-5, with D tentatively TRBD1 (5 bases). Material: peripheral blood. The source of this sequence is a woman aged 25 to 45 with COVID-19, enrolled during active disease. The CDR3 protein is CSASQGQPQHF. Written as DNA, the CDR3 is TGCAGCGCTAGTCAGGGTCAGCCCCAGCATTTT.